This T cell receptor (beta chain) was retrieved from a study of human T cells and chemical hapten exposure. Looking at the study overall: DPC (0.01%) was patch tested on the upper back and read at 6 days. Whole-study results and caveats: DPC sensitization did not alter TCRs above 1 in 1000 frequency.

TCRdb processed the RACE reads anew with MiXCR; each CDR3 protein has one entry. The sample yields tens of thousands of distinct CDR3 sequences, 10% to 15% seen once. Germline CDR1 and CDR2: LNHDA and SQIVND (reference sequence). The CDR3 is made up of 16 amino acids. V lost 5 bases and J 3 bases, leaving 18 bases between the germline ends. This clonotype has a count of ten or more. Its target is unknown. The time point is: patch test 3, about 24 weeks after DPC sensitization. The treatment here: therapeutic diphenylcyclopropenone sensitization with weekly scalp DPC. The material sequenced was whole blood, taken in connection with sensitization to the hapten diphenylcyclopropenone (DPC). The receptor was derived from a woman in her 50s with alopecia areata. Some clones in this sample may be carry-over from other donors' samples. J is TRBJ2-3 and V is TRBV19; weak D call: TRBD1 (6 bases). For the CDR3, the DNA is TGTGCCAGTAGTGACTACAGGGTGGCTCGTACAGATACGCAGTATTTT. Translation gives CASSDYRVARTDTQYF.